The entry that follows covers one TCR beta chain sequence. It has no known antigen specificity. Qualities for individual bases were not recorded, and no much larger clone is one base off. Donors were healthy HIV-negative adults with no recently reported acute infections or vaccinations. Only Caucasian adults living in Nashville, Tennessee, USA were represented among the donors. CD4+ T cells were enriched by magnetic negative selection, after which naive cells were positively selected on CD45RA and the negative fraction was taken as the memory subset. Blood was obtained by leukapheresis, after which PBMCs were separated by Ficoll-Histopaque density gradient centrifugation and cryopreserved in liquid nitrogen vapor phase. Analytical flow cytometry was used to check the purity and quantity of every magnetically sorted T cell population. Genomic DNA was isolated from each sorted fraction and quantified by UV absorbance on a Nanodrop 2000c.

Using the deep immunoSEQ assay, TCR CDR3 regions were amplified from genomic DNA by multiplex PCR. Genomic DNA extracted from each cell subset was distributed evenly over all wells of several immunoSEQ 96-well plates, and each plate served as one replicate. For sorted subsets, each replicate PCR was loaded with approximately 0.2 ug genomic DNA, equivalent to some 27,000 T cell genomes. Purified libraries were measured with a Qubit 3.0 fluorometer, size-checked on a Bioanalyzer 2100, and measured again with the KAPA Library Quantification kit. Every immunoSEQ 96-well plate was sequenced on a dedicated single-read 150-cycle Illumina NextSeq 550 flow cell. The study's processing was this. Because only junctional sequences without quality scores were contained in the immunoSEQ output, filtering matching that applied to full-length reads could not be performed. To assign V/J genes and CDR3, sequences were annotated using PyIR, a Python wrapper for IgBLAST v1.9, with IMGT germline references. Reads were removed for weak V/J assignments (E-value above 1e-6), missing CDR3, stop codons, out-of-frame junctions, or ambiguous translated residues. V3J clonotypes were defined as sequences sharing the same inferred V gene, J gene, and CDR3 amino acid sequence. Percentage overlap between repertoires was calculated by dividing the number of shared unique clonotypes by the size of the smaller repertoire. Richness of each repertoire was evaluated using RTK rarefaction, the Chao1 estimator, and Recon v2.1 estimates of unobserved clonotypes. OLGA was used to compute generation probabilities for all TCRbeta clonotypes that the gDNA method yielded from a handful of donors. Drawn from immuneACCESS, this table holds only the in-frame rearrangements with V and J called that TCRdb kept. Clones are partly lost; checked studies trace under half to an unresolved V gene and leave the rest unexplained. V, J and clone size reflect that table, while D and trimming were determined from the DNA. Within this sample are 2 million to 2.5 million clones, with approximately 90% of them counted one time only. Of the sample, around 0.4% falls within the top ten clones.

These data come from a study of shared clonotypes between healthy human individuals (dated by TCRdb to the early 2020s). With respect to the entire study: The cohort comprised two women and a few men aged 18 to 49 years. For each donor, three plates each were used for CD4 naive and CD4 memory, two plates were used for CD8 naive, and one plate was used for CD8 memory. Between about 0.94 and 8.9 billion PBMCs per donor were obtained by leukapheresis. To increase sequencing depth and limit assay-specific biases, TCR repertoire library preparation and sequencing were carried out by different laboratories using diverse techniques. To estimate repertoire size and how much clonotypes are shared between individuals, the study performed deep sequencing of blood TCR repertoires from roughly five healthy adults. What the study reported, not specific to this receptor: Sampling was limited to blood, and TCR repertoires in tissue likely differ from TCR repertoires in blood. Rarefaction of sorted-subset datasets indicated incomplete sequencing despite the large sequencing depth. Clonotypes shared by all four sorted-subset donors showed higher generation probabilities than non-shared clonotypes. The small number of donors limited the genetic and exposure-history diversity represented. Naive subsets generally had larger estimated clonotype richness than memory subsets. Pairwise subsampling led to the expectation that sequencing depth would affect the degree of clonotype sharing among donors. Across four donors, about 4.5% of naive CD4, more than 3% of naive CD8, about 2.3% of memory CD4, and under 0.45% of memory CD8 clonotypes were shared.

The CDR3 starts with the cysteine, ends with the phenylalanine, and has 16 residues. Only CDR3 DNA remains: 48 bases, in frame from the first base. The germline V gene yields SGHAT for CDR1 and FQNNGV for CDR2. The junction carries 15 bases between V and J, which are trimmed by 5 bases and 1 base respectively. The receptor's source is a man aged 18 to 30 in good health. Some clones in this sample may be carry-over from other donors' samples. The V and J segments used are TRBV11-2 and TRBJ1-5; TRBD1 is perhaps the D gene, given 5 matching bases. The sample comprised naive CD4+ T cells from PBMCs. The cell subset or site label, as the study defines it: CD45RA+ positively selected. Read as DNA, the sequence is TGTGCCAGCAGCGCAATCGGGGGAAAGAGCAATCAGCCCCAGCATTTT. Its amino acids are CASSAIGGKSNQPQHF.